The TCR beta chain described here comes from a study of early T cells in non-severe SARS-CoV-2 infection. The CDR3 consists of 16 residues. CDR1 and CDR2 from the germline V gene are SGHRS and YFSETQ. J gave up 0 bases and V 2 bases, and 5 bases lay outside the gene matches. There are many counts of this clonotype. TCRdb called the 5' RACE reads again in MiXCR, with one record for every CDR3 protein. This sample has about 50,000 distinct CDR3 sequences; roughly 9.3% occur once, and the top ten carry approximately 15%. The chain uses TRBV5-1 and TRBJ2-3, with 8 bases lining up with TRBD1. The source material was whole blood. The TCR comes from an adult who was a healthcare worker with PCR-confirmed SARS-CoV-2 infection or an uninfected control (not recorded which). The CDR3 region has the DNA TGCGCCAGCAGCTTAGACAGGGGACCGAGCACAGATACGCAGTATTTT. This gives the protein CASSLDRGPSTDTQYF.